These T cell receptor beta chains were read from a single sample in a study of identical twins. MiXCR was run by TCRdb on the 5' RACE reads, yielding one entry per CDR3 protein. The sample lists a few hundred thousand distinct CDR3 sequences; approximately 14% were seen once. This same sample was also part of a study on yellow fever vaccine responses in identical twins.

Material: CD4+ T cells sorted from blood. The receptors stem from a woman under 30 in good health. CDR3s include the opening cysteine and the closing phenylalanine or tryptophan. A D gene is named only where the DNA matches it firmly. The listing skips clone size in some rows; elsewhere it reads once, few, many or a size class.

size,D,V,J,DNA,CDR3
-,-,TRBV27,TRBJ2-7,TGTGCCAGCAGTTGGCGGGCACGATCCTACGAGCAGTACTTC,CASSWRARSYEQYF
-,-,TRBV29-1,TRBJ2-2,TGCAGCGTAGAGGGGTCCGGGGAGCTGTTTTTT,CSVEGSGELFF
few,TRBD2,TRBV9,TRBJ2-2,TGTGCCAGCAGCGTAGTGGGGACTAGCGGGAGAACCGGGGAGCTGTTTTTT,CASSVVGTSGRTGELFF
few,-,TRBV29-1,TRBJ2-2,TGCAGCGTTGGGGGGTACCCTGGGCCCGGGGAGCTGTTTTTT,CSVGGYPGPGELFF
few,TRBD2,TRBV20-1,TRBJ2-1,TGCAGTGCCGCGACTAGCGGCTACAATGAGCAGTTCTTC,CSAATSGYNEQFF
few,-,TRBV12-3/TRBV12-4,TRBJ1-2,TGTGCCAGCATCGTCCACGAATTC,CASIVHEF
-,-,TRBV3-1,TRBJ1-1,TGTGCCAGCAGCCAAGAGGGGGCCTTGAACACTGAAGCTTTCTTT,CASSQEGALNTEAFF
-,-,TRBV10-3,TRBJ2-7,TGTGCCATTACCAGGGATACCGCCTACGAGCAGTACTTC,CAITRDTAYEQYF
-,-,TRBV7-2,TRBJ2-1,TGTGCCAGCAGCGCCCGGGTCTCCTACAATGAGCAGTTCTTC,CASSARVSYNEQFF
few,-,TRBV7-6,TRBJ2-3,TGTGCCAGCAGCCTGGGGATCCTTGGCACAGATACGCAGTATTTT,CASSLGILGTDTQYF
few,-,TRBV7-8,TRBJ2-4,TGTGCCAGCAGCTTAGGAGGGAAGGCCAAAAACATTCAGTACTTC,CASSLGGKAKNIQYF
few,-,TRBV7-6,TRBJ2-3,TGTGCCAGCAGCTTAACACTAGCTTCTAGCACAGATACGCAGTATTTT,CASSLTLASSTDTQYF
few,-,TRBV6-5,TRBJ2-2,TGTGCCAGCAGTTACTCTAGCGGAACACCCGGGGAGCTGTTTTTT,CASSYSSGTPGELFF
-,-,TRBV5-6,TRBJ2-7,TGTGCCAGCAGCCGTGCAGTAAGTTACAACGAGCAGTACTTC,CASSRAVSYNEQYF
few,-,TRBV20-1,TRBJ2-4,TGCAGTGCTAGAGATCTTAGGGAGTACATTCAGTACTTC,CSARDLREYIQYF
-,-,TRBV5-1,TRBJ1-5,TGCGCCAGCAGACTGGACAGTCTGAGCAATCAGCCCCAGCATTTT,CASRLDSLSNQPQHF
few,TRBD1,TRBV28,TRBJ1-5,TGTGCCAGCAGTCCGGACAGGTATAGCAATCAGCCCCAGCATTTT,CASSPDRYSNQPQHF
-,-,TRBV12-3/TRBV12-4,TRBJ1-6,TGTGCCAGCAGTTTTGGGGCAGATCATTCACCCCTCCACTTT,CASSFGADHSPLHF
few,-,TRBV5-4,TRBJ1-2,TGTGCCAGCAGCTTTAATCAGGACCTTCGGGGCTACACCTTC,CASSFNQDLRGYTF
-,TRBD2,TRBV5-1,TRBJ2-1,TGCGCCAGCAGCTCGCGTAGCGGGGATGAGCAGTTCTTC,CASSSRSGDEQFF
few,-,TRBV20-1,TRBJ2-7,TGCAGTGCTAGAACTATTAAAACCTACGAGCAGTACTTC,CSARTIKTYEQYF
-,-,TRBV10-3,TRBJ2-4,TGTGCCACCTGGGCCGGGACGGCCAAAAACATTCAGTACTTC,CATWAGTAKNIQYF
-,-,TRBV10-3,TRBJ2-6,TGTGCCATCAGAACCGACTCTGGGGCCAACGTCCTGACTTTC,CAIRTDSGANVLTF
few,TRBD1,TRBV4-2,TRBJ1-2,TGTGCCAGCAGCCAAAGATCGGGACAGGGGGATTATGGCTACACCTTC,CASSQRSGQGDYGYTF
-,-,TRBV11-2,TRBJ1-2,TGTGCCAGCAGCCCAAGGGACATCGTAGCTAACTATGGCTACACCTTC,CASSPRDIVANYGYTF
once,-,TRBV18,TRBJ2-4,TGTGCCAGCTCACCACCGAGGGCAGCGGGAGCCAAAAACATTCAGTACTTC,CASSPPRAAGAKNIQYF
-,-,TRBV12-3/TRBV12-4,TRBJ1-2,TGTGCCAGCAGTTTTTCTACCGGGACGCCCCACTTC,CASSFSTGTPHF
-,TRBD1,TRBV2,TRBJ2-1,TGTGCCAGCAGTGCCCGACAGGGGGCGAGCTACAATGAGCAGTTCTTC,CASSARQGASYNEQFF
few,TRBD2,TRBV2,TRBJ2-2,TGTGCCAGCAAAACTAGCGGGACGAACACCGGGGAGCTGTTTTTT,CASKTSGTNTGELFF
-,TRBD2,TRBV4-1,TRBJ2-1,TGCGCCAGCAGCCGAGGGACTAGCGGGGGGGTGAATGAGCAGTTCTTC,CASSRGTSGGVNEQFF
many,-,TRBV6-5,TRBJ1-3,TGTGCCAGCAGTTCGACTGGAAACACCATATATTTT,CASSSTGNTIYF
few,TRBD1,TRBV15,TRBJ2-1,TGTGCCACCAGCAGAGGTTCAGGCTGGACAGGGGCCAATGAGCAGTTCTTC,CATSRGSGWTGANEQFF
-,-,TRBV12-3/TRBV12-4,TRBJ2-5,TGTGCCAGCAGATTCCCGAATCAAGAGACCCAGTACTTC,CASRFPNQETQYF
few,TRBD1,TRBV20-1,TRBJ1-5,TGCAGTGCTGCCCCTAAGGGGGCGATGAGCAATCAGCCCCAGCATTTT,CSAAPKGAMSNQPQHF
few,-,TRBV28,TRBJ2-2,TGTGCCAGCAGGGAATCTACAGGGAATTCCGGGGAGCTGTTTTTT,CASRESTGNSGELFF
-,-,TRBV28,TRBJ1-6,TGTGCCAGCAGTCGGGGATTGTCCCTGGGGCGTTCACCCCTCCACTTT,CASSRGLSLGRSPLHF
-,TRBD2,TRBV5-1,TRBJ2-2,TGCGCCAGCAGCCAACGGGGGGGTCAGATGAACACCGGGGAGCTGTTTTTT,CASSQRGGQMNTGELFF
few,-,TRBV29-1,TRBJ2-5,TGCAGCGTAGGGCCCCTTGCAGAGACCCAGTACTTC,CSVGPLAETQYF
-,TRBD2,TRBV7-3,TRBJ2-1,TGTGCCAGCAGCTTCCTAGCGGGAATTAATCAGTTCTTC,CASSFLAGINQFF
-,-,TRBV20-1,TRBJ2-1,TGCAGTGCTACCGGGACCGGCTACAATGAGCAGTTCTTC,CSATGTGYNEQFF
many,TRBD2,TRBV12-3/TRBV12-4,TRBJ2-5,TGTGCCAGCAGTTTATCCGGGACTAGCAAAGAGACCCAGTACTTC,CASSLSGTSKETQYF